In its sample, the clone carrying this T cell receptor (beta chain) was seen many times. Its antigen is still unknown. The data stem from a study of neurological immune-mediated disorders. The study's findings and limits: The greatest TCR clonal expansion appeared in HTLV-1-associated myelopathy and the smallest, falling below healthy controls, in multiple sclerosis. No sharing of CDR3 amino acid sequences was observed among expanded clones across subjects, suggesting private repertoires in all groups.

The authors made cDNA by 5'RACE with 10-nucleotide random UMIs. TCRdb re-called the 5' RACE reads through MiXCR, storing one row per CDR3 protein. The table lists around 70,000 distinct CDR3 sequences, approximately 5.2% of them singletons, with 7.4% in the top ten. The unsorted libraries originated from 2 million PBMCs kept at -80 C. Germline V gene sequence: CDR1 SGDLS, CDR2 YYNGEE. The CDR3 totals 15 residues. Trimming took 3 bases from V and 7 from J, leaving 14 bases between them. The sample taken for sequencing was PBMCs. The source is a young man with multiple sclerosis. The V gene is TRBV9, the J gene TRBJ1-6; D is unclear. The CDR3 region has the DNA TGTGCCAGCAGCGCAACGCAACGAACCAATTCACCCCTCCACTTT. The encoded protein is CASSATQRTNSPLHF.